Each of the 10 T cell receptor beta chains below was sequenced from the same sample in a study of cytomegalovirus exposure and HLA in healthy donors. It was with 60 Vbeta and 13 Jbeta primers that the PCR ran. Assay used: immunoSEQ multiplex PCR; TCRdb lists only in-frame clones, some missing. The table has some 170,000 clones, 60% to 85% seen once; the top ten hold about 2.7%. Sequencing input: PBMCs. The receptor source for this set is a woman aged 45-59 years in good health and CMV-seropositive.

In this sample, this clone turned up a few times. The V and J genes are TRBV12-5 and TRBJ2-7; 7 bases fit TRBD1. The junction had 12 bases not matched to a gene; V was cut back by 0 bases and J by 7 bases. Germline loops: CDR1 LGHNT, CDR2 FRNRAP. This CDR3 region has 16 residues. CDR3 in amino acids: CASGLVAGGFFNEQYF. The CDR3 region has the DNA TGTGCTAGTGGTTTGGTAGCAGGGGGTTTCTTTAATGAGCAGTACTTC. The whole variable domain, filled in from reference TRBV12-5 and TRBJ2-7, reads DARVTQTPRHKVTEMGQEVTMRCQPILGHNTVFWYRQTMMQGLELLAYFRNRAPLDDSGMPKDRFSAEMPDATLATLKIQPSEPRDSAVYFCASGLVAGGFFNEQYFGPGTRLTVT.

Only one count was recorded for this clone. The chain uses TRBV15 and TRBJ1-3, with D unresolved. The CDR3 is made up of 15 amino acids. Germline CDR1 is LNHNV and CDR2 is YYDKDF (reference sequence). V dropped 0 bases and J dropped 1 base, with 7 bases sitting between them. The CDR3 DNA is TGTGCCACCAGCAGAGATACGGGATCTGGAAACACCATATATTTT. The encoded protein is CATSRDTGSGNTIYF.

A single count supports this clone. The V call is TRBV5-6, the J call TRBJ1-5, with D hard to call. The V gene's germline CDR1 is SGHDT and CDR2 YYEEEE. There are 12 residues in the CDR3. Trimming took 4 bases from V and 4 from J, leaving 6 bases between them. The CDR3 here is CASSILNQPQHF. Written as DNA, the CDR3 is TGTGCCAGCAGCATATTAAATCAGCCCCAGCATTTT. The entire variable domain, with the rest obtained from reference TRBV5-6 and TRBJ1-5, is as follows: DAGVTQSPTHLIKTRGQQVTLRCSPKSGHDTVSWYQQALGQGPQFIFQYYEEEERQRGNFPDRFSGHQFPNYSSELNVNALLLGDSALYLCASSILNQPQHFGDGTRLSIL.

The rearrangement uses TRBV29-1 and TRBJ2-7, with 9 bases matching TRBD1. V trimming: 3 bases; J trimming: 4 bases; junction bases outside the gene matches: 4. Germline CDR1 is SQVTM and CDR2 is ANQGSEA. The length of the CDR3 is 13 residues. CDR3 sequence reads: CSVDTGGEYEQYF. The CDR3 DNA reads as TGCAGCGTTGATACAGGGGGCGAGTACGAGCAGTACTTC.

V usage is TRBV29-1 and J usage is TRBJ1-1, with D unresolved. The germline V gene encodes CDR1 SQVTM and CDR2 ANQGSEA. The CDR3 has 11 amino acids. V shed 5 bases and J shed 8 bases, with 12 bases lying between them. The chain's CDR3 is CSVRSYLEAFF. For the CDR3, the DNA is TGCAGCGTTCGATCCTACCTGGAAGCTTTCTTT.

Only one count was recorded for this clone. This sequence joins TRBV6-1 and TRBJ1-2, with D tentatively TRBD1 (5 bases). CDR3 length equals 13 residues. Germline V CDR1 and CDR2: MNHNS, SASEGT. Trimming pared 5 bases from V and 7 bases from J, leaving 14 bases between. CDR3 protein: CASSKTVLGGYTF. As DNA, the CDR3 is TGTGCCAGCAGTAAGACAGTGTTAGGTGGCTACACCTTC.

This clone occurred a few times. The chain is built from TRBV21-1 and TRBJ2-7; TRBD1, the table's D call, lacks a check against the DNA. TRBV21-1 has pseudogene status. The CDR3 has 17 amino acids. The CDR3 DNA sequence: TGTGCCAGCAGCAGAGCCGGGACAGGGCACAGTGGGTACGAGCAGTACTTC. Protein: CASSRAGTGHSGYEQYF.

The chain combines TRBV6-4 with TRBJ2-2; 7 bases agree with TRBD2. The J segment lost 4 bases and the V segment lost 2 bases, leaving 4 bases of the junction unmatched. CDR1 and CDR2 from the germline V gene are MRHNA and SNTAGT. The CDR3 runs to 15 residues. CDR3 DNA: TGTGCCAGCAGTGACAGGGGAGGGAGCACCGGGGAGCTGTTTTTT. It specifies CASSDRGGSTGELFF.

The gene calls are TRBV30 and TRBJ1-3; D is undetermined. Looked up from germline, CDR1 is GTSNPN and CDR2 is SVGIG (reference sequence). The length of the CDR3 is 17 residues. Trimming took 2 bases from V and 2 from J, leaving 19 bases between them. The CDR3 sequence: CAWSWARSERPGNTIYF. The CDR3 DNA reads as TGTGCCTGGAGTTGGGCCAGGTCAGAGCGGCCTGGAAACACCATATATTTT. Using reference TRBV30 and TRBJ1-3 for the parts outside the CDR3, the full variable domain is SQTIHQWPATLVQPVGSPLSLECTVEGTSNPNLYWYRQAAGRGLQLLFYSVGIGQISSEVPQNLSASRPQDRQFILSSKKLLLSDSGFYLCAWSWARSERPGNTIYFGEGSWLTVV.

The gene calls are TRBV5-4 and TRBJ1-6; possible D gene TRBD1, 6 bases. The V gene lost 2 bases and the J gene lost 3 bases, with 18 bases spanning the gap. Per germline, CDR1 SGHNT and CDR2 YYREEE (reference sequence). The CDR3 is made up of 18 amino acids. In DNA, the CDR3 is TGTGCCAGCAGCTTAAACCATCGGACAGAGGGCTATAATTCACCCCTCCACTTT. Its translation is CASSLNHRTEGYNSPLHF.